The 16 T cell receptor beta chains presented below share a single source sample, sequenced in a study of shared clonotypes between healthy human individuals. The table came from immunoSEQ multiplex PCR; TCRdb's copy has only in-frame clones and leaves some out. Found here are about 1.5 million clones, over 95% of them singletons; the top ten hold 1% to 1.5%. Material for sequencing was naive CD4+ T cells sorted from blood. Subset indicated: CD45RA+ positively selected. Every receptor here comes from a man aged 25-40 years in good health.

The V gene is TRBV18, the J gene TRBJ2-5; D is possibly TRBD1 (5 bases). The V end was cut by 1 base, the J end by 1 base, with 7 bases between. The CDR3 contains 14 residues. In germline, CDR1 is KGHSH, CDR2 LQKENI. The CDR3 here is CASSPQDSQETQYF. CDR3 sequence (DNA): TGTGCCAGCTCACCACAAGACAGCCAAGAGACCCAGTACTTC.

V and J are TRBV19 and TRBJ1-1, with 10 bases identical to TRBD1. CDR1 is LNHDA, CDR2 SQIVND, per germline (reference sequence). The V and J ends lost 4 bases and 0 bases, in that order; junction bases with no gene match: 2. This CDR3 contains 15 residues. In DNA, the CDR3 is TGTGCCAGTAGTAAGGGACAGGGGATGAACACTGAAGCTTTCTTT. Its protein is CASSKGQGMNTEAFF.

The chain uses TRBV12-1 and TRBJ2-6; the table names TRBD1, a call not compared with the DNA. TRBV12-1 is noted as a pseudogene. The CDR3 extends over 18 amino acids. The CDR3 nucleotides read TGTGCCAGCAGCTATTCTATGTATGGACAAAGTCGGGCCAACGTCCTGACTTTC. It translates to CASSYSMYGQSRANVLTF.

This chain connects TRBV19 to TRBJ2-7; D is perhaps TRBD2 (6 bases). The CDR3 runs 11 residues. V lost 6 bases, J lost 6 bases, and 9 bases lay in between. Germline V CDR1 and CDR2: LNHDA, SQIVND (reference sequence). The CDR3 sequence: CASRGGVEQYF. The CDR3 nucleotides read TGTGCCAGTAGGGGGGGTGTCGAGCAGTACTTC.

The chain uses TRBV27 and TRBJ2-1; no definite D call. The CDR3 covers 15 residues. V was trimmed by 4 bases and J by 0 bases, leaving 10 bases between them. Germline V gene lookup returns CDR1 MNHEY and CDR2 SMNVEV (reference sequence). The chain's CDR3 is CASSSIASSYNEQFF. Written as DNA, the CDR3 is TGTGCCAGCAGTTCCATAGCAAGCTCCTACAATGAGCAGTTCTTC.

CDR3 amino acids: CASSTPVAPHTGEQFF. As DNA, the CDR3 is TGTGCCAGCAGTACCCCCGTCGCCCCCCACACCGGTGAGCAGTTCTTC. The rearrangement joins TRBV25-1 to TRBJ2-1; D gene unclear. CDR1 MGHDK and CDR2 SYGVNS come from the germline V gene. The CDR3 loop spans 16 amino acids. Deletions cut 5 bases from V and 9 bases from J, with 23 bases between.

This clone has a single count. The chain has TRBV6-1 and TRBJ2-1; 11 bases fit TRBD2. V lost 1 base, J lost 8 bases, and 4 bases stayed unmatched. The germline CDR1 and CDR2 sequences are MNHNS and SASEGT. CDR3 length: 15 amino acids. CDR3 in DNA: TGTGCCAGCAGTGAAGAGAGACTAGCGGGATATGAGCAGTTCTTC. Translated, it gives CASSEERLAGYEQFF.

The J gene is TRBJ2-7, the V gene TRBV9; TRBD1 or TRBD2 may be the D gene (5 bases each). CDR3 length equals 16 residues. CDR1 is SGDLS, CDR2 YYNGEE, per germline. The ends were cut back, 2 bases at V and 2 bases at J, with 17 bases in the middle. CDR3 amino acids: CASSVLAHGAAYEQYF. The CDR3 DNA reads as TGTGCCAGCAGCGTCCTAGCCCATGGGGCGGCCTACGAGCAGTACTTC.

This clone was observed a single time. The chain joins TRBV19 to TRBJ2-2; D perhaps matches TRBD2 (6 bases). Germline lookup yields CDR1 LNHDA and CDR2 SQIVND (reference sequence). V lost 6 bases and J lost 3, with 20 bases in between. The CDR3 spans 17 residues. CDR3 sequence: CASRLGHGGVDTGELFF. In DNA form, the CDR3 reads TGTGCCAGTAGACTAGGACACGGCGGGGTGGACACCGGGGAGCTGTTTTTT.

CDR3 nucleotide sequence: TGTGCCAGCAGCCTAAGGACAGGAAACACCGGGGAGCTGTTTTTT. This translates into CASSLRTGNTGELFF. The genes are TRBV7-6 and TRBJ2-2; 7 bases are shared with TRBD1. After removal of 5 bases from V and 2 bases from J, the junction contained 5 bases not matched to a gene. The CDR3 is 15 residues long. The germline CDR1 and CDR2 sequences are SGHVS and FNYEAQ.

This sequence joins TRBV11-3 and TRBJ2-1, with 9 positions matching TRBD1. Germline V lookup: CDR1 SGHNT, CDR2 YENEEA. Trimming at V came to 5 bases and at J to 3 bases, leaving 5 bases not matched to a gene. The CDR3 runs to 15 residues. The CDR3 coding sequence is TGTGCCAGCAGCGACCGGGACAGGGTCTACAATGAGCAGTTCTTC. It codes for CASSDRDRVYNEQFF.

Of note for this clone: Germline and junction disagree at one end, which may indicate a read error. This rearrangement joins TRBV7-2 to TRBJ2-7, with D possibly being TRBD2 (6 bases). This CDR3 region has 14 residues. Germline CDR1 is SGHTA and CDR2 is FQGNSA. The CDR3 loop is CASSVAVNSYEQYF. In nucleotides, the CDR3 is TGTGCCAGCAGCGTAGCGGTAAACTCCTACGAGCAGTACTTC.

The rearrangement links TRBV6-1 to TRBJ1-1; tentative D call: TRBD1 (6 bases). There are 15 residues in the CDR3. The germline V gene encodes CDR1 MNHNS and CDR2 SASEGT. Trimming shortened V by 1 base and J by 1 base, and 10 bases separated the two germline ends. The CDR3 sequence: CASSEGTARNTEAFF. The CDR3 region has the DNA TGTGCCAGCAGTGAAGGGACAGCTAGGAACACTGAAGCTTTCTTT.

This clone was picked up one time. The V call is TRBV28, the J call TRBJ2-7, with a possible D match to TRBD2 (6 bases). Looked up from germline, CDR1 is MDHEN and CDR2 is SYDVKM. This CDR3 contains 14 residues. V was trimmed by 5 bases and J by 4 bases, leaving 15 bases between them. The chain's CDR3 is CASSGARGLYEQYF. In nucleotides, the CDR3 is TGTGCCAGCAGTGGGGCGCGGGGACTTTACGAGCAGTACTTC.

CDR3 amino acids: CASSMTASGELFF. The CDR3, as DNA: TGCGCCAGCAGCATGACAGCTTCCGGGGAGCTGTTTTTT. The V call is TRBV5-1, the J call TRBJ2-2, with D perhaps matching TRBD1 (5 bases). Trimming cost V 4 bases and J 6 bases, with 10 bases left between them. CDR1 and CDR2 (germline): SGHRS, YFSETQ. The CDR3 covers 13 residues.

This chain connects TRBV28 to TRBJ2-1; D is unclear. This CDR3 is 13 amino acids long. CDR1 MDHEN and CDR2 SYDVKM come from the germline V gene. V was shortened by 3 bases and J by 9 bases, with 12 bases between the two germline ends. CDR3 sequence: CASSLRWVGEQFF. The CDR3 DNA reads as TGTGCCAGCAGTTTGAGATGGGTTGGTGAGCAGTTCTTC.